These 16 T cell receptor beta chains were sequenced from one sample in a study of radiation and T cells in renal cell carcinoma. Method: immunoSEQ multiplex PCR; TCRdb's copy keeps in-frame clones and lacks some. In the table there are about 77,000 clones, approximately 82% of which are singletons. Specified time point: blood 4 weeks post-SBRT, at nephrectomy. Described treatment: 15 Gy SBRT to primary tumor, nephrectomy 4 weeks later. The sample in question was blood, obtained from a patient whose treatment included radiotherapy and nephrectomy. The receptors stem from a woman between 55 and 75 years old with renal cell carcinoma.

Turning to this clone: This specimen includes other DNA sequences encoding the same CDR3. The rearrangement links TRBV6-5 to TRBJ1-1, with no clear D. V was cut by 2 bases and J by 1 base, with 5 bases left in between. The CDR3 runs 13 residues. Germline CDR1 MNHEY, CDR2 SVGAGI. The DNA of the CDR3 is TGTGCCAGCAGTTACGGAAAGAACACTGAAGCTTTCTTT. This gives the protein CASSYGKNTEAFF.

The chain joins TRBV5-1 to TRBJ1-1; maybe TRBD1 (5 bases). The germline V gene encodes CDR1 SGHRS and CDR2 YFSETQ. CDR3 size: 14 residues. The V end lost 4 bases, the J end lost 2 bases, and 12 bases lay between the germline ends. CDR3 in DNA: TGCGCCAGCAGCCAGGCTGGGGGAAACACTGAAGCTTTCTTT. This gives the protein CASSQAGGNTEAFF.

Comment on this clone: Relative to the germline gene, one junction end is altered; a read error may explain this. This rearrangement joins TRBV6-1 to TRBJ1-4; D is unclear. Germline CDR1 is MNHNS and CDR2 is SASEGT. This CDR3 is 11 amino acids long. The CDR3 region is CASREGEKLFF. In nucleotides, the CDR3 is TGTGCCAGCAGAGAAGGTGAAAAACTGTTTTTT.

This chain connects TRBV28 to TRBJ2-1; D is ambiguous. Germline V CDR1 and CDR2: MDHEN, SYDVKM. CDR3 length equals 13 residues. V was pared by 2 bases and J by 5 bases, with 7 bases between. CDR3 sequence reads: CASSLLPNNEQFF. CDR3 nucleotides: TGTGCCAGCAGTTTACTCCCTAACAATGAGCAGTTCTTC.

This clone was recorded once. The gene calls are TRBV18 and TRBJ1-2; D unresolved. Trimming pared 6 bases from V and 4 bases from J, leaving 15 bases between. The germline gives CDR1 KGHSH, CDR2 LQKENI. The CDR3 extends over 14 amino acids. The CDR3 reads CASSPKEGGYGYTF. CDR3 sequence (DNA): TGTGCCAGCTCCCCGAAGGAGGGTGGCTATGGCTACACCTTC.

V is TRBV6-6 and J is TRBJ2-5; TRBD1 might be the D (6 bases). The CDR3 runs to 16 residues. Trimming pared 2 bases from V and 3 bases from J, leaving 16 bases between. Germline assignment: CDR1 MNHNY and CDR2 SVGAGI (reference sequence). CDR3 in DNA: TGTGCCAGCAGTTACCTCGGGACACCGCTCGAAGAGACCCAGTACTTC. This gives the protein CASSYLGTPLEETQYF.

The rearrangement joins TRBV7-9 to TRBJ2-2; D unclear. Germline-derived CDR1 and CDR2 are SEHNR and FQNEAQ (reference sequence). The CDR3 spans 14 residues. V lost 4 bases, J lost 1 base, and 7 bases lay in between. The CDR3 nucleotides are TGTGCCAGCAGCTCCCCGGGGAACACCGGGGAGCTGTTTTTT. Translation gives CASSSPGNTGELFF.

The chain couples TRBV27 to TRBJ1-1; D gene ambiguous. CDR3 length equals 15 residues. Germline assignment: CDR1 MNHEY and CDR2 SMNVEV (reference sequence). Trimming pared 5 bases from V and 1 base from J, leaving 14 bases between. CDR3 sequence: CASSAAGPTNTEAFF. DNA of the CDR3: TGTGCCAGCAGTGCGGCCGGACCGACGAACACTGAAGCTTTCTTT.

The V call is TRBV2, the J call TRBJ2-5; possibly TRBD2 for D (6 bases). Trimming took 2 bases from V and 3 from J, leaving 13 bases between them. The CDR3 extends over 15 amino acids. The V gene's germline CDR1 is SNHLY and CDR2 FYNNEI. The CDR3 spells CASSETGVREETQYF. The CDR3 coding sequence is TGTGCCAGCAGTGAAACGGGGGTAAGGGAAGAGACCCAGTACTTC.

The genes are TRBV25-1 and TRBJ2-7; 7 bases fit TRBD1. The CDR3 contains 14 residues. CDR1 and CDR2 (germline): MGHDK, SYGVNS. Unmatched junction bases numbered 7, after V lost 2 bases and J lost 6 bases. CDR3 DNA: TGTGCCAGCAGTGAACTAGGGGGCGGACGCGAGCAGTACTTC. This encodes CASSELGGGREQYF.

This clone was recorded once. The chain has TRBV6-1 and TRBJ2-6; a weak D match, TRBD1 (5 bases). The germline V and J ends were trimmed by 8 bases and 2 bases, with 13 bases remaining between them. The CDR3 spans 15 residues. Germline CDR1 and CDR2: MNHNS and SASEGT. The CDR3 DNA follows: TGTGCCAGCTTGACGGGCAGGGCTGGGGCCAACGTCCTGACTTTC. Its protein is CASLTGRAGANVLTF.

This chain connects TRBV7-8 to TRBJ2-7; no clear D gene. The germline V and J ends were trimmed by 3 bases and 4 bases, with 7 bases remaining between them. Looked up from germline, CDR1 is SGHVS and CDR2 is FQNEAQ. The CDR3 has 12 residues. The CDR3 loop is CASSLTRYEQYF. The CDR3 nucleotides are TGTGCCAGCAGCTTGACCCGTTACGAGCAGTACTTC.

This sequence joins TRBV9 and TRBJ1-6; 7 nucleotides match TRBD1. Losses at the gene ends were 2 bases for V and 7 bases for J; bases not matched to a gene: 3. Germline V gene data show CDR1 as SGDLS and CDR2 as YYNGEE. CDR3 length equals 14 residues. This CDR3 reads CASSVGTENSPLHF. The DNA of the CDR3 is TGTGCCAGCAGCGTCGGGACAGAGAATTCACCCCTCCACTTT. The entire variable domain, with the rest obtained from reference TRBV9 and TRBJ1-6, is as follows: DSGVTQTPKHLITATGQRVTLRCSPRSGDLSVYWYQQSLDQGLQFLIQYYNGEERAKGNILERFSAQQFPDLHSELNLSSLELGDSALYFCASSVGTENSPLHFGNGTRLTVT.

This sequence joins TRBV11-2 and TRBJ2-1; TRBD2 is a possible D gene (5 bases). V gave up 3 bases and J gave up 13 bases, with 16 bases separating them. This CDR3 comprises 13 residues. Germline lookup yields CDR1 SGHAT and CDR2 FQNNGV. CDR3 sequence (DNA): TGTGCCAGCAGCTTTGAAGAGGGTCTCCCCCAGTTCTTC. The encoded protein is CASSFEEGLPQFF.

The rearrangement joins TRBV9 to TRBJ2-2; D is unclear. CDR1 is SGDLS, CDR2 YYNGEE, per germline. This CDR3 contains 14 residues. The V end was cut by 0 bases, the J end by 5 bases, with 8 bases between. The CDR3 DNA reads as TGTGCCAGCAGCGTAGTTTTGGAAACCGGGGAGCTGTTTTTT. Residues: CASSVVLETGELFF.

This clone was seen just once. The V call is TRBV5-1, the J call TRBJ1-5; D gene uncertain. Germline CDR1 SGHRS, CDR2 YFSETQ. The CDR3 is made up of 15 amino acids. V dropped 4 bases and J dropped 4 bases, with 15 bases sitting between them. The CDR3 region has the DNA TGCGCCAGCAGCCCCCTCCCGGCAGTGAATCAGCCCCAGCATTTT. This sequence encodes CASSPLPAVNQPQHF.